Following are 7 T cell receptor beta chains from one sample sequenced in a study of tumor-infiltrating lymphocytes in primary liver carcinoma. Unsorted whole blood served as the source of blood RNA, and germline DNA was extracted as well. Using a constant-region primer together with ProtoScript II reverse transcriptase, TCR beta cDNA was made from approximately 0.55 ug of total RNA. Three nested multiplex PCR rounds of slightly modified ARM-PCR generated TCR beta libraries. Running approximately 10 cycles apiece, the first two PCR rounds relied on TRBV1-TRBV30 forward primers together with a C-beta reverse primer. TCRdb redid the calling of the multiplex PCR reads with MiXCR, one entry per CDR3 protein. Seen here are 190,000 or so distinct CDR3 sequences, 65% observed once, and the top ten hold under 7.5%. The sequencing sample was made of peripheral blood. The receptors originated from a woman in her sixties with primary liver carcinoma and hepatitis B virus infection.

With respect to this clonotype: At one of its ends the junction is not consistent with the germline gene, which may arise from a read error. The chain recombines TRBV11-2 with TRBJ2-1, with TRBD2 matching 8 bases. Germline assignment: CDR1 SGHAT and CDR2 FQNNGV. The CDR3 runs to 15 residues. This chain's CDR3 is CASGLDGGRSSEQFF. The CDR3 DNA follows: TGTGCCAGCGGCTTAGATGGCGGGAGGAGCTCTGAGCAGTTCTTC. Drawing the rest from reference TRBV11-2 and TRBJ2-1, the complete variable domain is EAGVAQSPRYKIIEKRQSVAFWCNPISGHATLYWYQQILGQGPKLLIQFQNNGVVDDSQLPKDRFSAERLKGVDSTLKIQPAKLEDSAVYLCASGLDGGRSSEQFFGPGTRLTVL.

As to this clonotype: No conserved phenylalanine or tryptophan is present at the end of the CDR3, so a read error is the likely explanation. V and J are TRBV11-2 and TRBJ1-6; D unclear. The CDR3 has 13 residues. CDR1 and CDR2 (germline): SGHAT, FQNNGV. V shed 2 bases and J shed 11 bases, with 10 bases lying between them. The DNA for the CDR3 is TGTGCCAGCAGCTTACAAGGAGGTCCACCCCTCCACGTT. Translated, it gives CASSLQGGPPLHV.

This clonotype has a handful of counts. This could be a read error, since a much larger clone is one nucleotide away. The chain carries TRBV29-1 and TRBJ1-2; a possible D gene is TRBD1 (5 bases). There are 11 residues in the CDR3. The germline V gene has CDR1 SQVTM and CDR2 ANQGSEA. CDR3 bases: TGCACCGCGAGACAGAACTATGGCTACACCTTC. Its protein product is CTARQNYGYTF. The full variable domain, its missing parts supplied by reference TRBV29-1 and TRBJ1-2, is SAVISQKPSRDICQRGTSLTIQCQVDSQVTMMFWYRQQPGQSLTLIATANQGSEATYESGFVIDKFPISRPNLTFSTLTVSNMSPEDSSIYLCTARQNYGYTFGSGTRLTVV.

With regard to this clonotype: A read error may be the cause here, since a much bigger clone is one base away. CDR3 nucleotide sequence: TGCGTCAGCAGCCTACTAGGACAAGGGCAAGGGGTTTCGTACTTC. Residues: CVSSLLGQGQGVSYF. The chain carries TRBV5-1 and TRBJ2-7, with D perhaps matching TRBD1 or TRBD2 (5 bases each). Germline CDR1 is SGHRS and CDR2 is YFSETQ. The CDR3 contains 15 residues.

On this clonotype itself: Possible read error: a much larger clone is one base away. V gene TRBV6-6 combines with J gene TRBJ2-7; 9 bases align to TRBD1. Looked up from germline, CDR1 is MNHNY and CDR2 is SVGAGI (reference sequence). The CDR3 consists of 17 residues. CDR3 nucleotide sequence: TGTGCCAGCAGTCGGGGACAGGGTATGAGTGGAGCCTACCAGCAGTACTTC. It translates to CASSRGQGMSGAYQQYF.

The chain links TRBV11-2 to TRBJ2-5, with a possible D match to TRBD1 (6 bases). The germline V gene has CDR1 SGHAT and CDR2 FQNNGV. V lost 5 bases to trimming and J lost 5 bases, with 18 bases between them. The CDR3 loop spans 15 amino acids. Written as DNA, the CDR3 is TGTGCCAGCAGCCAGCTGGAAGGCACAGGGGAGACCCAGTACTTC. Residues: CASSQLEGTGETQYF.

At least ten counts were recorded for this clonotype. The genes are TRBV28 and TRBJ2-7, with D perhaps TRBD1 (6 bases). The V end lost 10 bases, the J end lost 7 bases, and 23 bases lay between the germline ends. The CDR3 has 14 residues. Germline V CDR1 and CDR2: MDHEN, SYDVKM. In DNA, the CDR3 is TGTGCCAACCGCAATACCCCACCCAGGGGAGAGCAGTACTTC. It specifies CANRNTPPRGEQYF.